These T cell receptor beta chains were read from a single sample in a study of neurological immune-mediated disorders. A single record per CDR3 protein comes from TCRdb applying MiXCR to the 5' RACE reads. The sample contains 40,000 or so distinct CDR3 sequences, 8.5% to 14% of which appear only once. The specimen sequenced was PBMCs. These receptors all stem from a man aged 60-69 years with HTLV-1-associated myelopathy (HAM/TSP). CDR3s include the opening cysteine and the closing phenylalanine or tryptophan. Fields, in order: CDR3 DNA, CDR3 protein, J gene, D gene, clone size, V gene. The D gene is left open where the match is weak. The size field is filled for only some rows; it gives once, few, many or a size class.

CDR3nt: TGTGCCAGCAGCGCAGGTGGGGGGACCTACAATGAGCAGTTCTTC
CDR3aa: CASSAGGGTYNEQFF
j_gene: TRBJ2-1
d_gene: NA
abundance: many
v_gene: TRBV9

CDR3nt: TGTGCCAGCAGCGAACAGGGGAGAGATACGCAGTATTTT
CDR3aa: CASSEQGRDTQYF
j_gene: TRBJ2-3
d_gene: TRBD1
abundance: many
v_gene: TRBV7-8

CDR3nt: TGTGCCAGCAGCTGGACGAATCCTCCCGCTGAAGCTTTCTTT
CDR3aa: CASSWTNPPAEAFF
j_gene: TRBJ1-1
d_gene: NA
abundance: many
v_gene: TRBV3-1

CDR3nt: TGTGCCAGCAGCCAAGATCGGGACACCCGAAAAGCTTTCTTT
CDR3aa: CASSQDRDTRKAFF
j_gene: TRBJ1-1
d_gene: NA
abundance: many
v_gene: TRBV3-1

CDR3nt: TGTGCCAGTAGTATACGCGGGAACGAGCAGTACTTC
CDR3aa: CASSIRGNEQYF
j_gene: TRBJ2-7
d_gene: NA
abundance: many
v_gene: TRBV19

CDR3nt: TGTGCCAGCAGCTTAAGGCGAGGGGACGAGCAGTACTTC
CDR3aa: CASSLRRGDEQYF
j_gene: TRBJ2-7
d_gene: NA
abundance: many
v_gene: TRBV7-3

CDR3nt: TGCGCCAGCAGTCCGAGGGAACCCAACTATGGCTACACCTTC
CDR3aa: CASSPREPNYGYTF
j_gene: TRBJ1-2
d_gene: NA
abundance: many
v_gene: TRBV5-1

CDR3nt: TGTGCCAGCAGCCAAGGTTCGGGAGTTAGCACAGATACGCAGTATTTT
CDR3aa: CASSQGSGVSTDTQYF
j_gene: TRBJ2-3
d_gene: NA
abundance: many
v_gene: TRBV3-1

CDR3nt: TGTGCCAGCAGCTTAGGGGGAGCGGGGCCCTACGAGCAGTACTTC
CDR3aa: CASSLGGAGPYEQYF
j_gene: TRBJ2-7
d_gene: TRBD2
abundance: many
v_gene: TRBV7-2

CDR3nt: TGTGCCAGCAGCCAGGGTGACGGGAGGGCCGGGTACGAGCAGTACTTC
CDR3aa: CASSQGDGRAGYEQYF
j_gene: TRBJ2-7
d_gene: TRBD2
abundance: many
v_gene: TRBV4-2

CDR3nt: TGTGTCAGCAGTTACTCGGCACAGGGAGGCTACGAGCAGTACTTC
CDR3aa: CVSSYSAQGGYEQYF
j_gene: TRBJ2-7
d_gene: NA
abundance: many
v_gene: TRBV6-5

CDR3nt: TGCAGCGTTGCGCGAAACACCGGGGAGCTGTTTTTT
CDR3aa: CSVARNTGELFF
j_gene: TRBJ2-2
d_gene: NA
abundance: many
v_gene: TRBV29-1

CDR3nt: TGCGCCAGCAGGCGGGGGACAGGGGATATGAACACTGAAGCTTTCTTT
CDR3aa: CASRRGTGDMNTEAFF
j_gene: TRBJ1-1
d_gene: TRBD1
abundance: medium-sized
v_gene: TRBV5-1

CDR3nt: TGTGCCAGCTCACCAAGGGCAGGGGGGAATCAGCCCCAGCATTTT
CDR3aa: CASSPRAGGNQPQHF
j_gene: TRBJ1-5
d_gene: TRBD1
abundance: many
v_gene: TRBV18

CDR3nt: TGCAGCGCCCGAGGGGGGGTGGTTGATGGCTACACCTTC
CDR3aa: CSARGGVVDGYTF
j_gene: TRBJ1-2
d_gene: NA
abundance: NA
v_gene: TRBV29-1

CDR3nt: TGTGCCAGCAGCTTAAATGAGGGGGTGCGCGAGCAGTACTTC
CDR3aa: CASSLNEGVREQYF
j_gene: TRBJ2-7
d_gene: NA
abundance: many
v_gene: TRBV7-2

CDR3nt: TGCAGTGCTAGAAGAGGGGAGTACGAGCAGTACTTC
CDR3aa: CSARRGEYEQYF
j_gene: TRBJ2-7
d_gene: NA
abundance: many
v_gene: TRBV20-1

CDR3nt: TGTGCCAGCAGTCAAGACAGGATCTCTGGAAACACCATATATTTT
CDR3aa: CASSQDRISGNTIYF
j_gene: TRBJ1-3
d_gene: NA
abundance: NA
v_gene: TRBV6-6

CDR3nt: TGTGCCAGCAGCTTAACTGCTAGCTCCTACAATGAGCAGTTCTTC
CDR3aa: CASSLTASSYNEQFF
j_gene: TRBJ2-1
d_gene: NA
abundance: many
v_gene: TRBV7-3

CDR3nt: TGTGCCAGCGGCAGGGGGGGGACAGGGCGGGAGCTGTTTTTT
CDR3aa: CASGRGGTGRELFF
j_gene: TRBJ2-2
d_gene: TRBD1
abundance: many
v_gene: TRBV7-2

CDR3nt: TGTGCCAGCAGCGGGGGACAGGGTGTTAATCAGCCCCAGCATTTT
CDR3aa: CASSGGQGVNQPQHF
j_gene: TRBJ1-5
d_gene: TRBD1
abundance: many
v_gene: TRBV9

CDR3nt: TGTGCCAGCAGCCAAATCTATCGGGCAGGAAACAATCAGCCCCAGCATTTT
CDR3aa: CASSQIYRAGNNQPQHF
j_gene: TRBJ1-5
d_gene: NA
abundance: NA
v_gene: TRBV7-2

CDR3nt: TGTGCCAGCAGTTTAAATCCGGGAGTAGGAGATACGCAGTATTTT
CDR3aa: CASSLNPGVGDTQYF
j_gene: TRBJ2-3
d_gene: NA
abundance: medium-sized
v_gene: TRBV28

CDR3nt: TGCAGTGCTTCCAGGACTAGCGGGACCTACAATGAGCAGTTCTTC
CDR3aa: CSASRTSGTYNEQFF
j_gene: TRBJ2-1
d_gene: TRBD2
abundance: many
v_gene: TRBV20-1

CDR3nt: TGTGCCAGCAGTTACTCGTACACCGGGGAGCTGTTTTTT
CDR3aa: CASSYSYTGELFF
j_gene: TRBJ2-2
d_gene: NA
abundance: many
v_gene: TRBV6-5

CDR3nt: TGCGCCAGCAGCTTGGCCGGGGAAGATACGCAGTATTTT
CDR3aa: CASSLAGEDTQYF
j_gene: TRBJ2-3
d_gene: NA
abundance: many
v_gene: TRBV5-1

CDR3nt: TGTGCCAGCAGCTTCGCGGGAGTCGGGTCCTACAATGAGCAGTTCTTC
CDR3aa: CASSFAGVGSYNEQFF
j_gene: TRBJ2-1
d_gene: TRBD2
abundance: many
v_gene: TRBV11-3

CDR3nt: TGTGCCAGCAGTCAGGGGGCCAGGAGCACAGATACGCAGTATTTT
CDR3aa: CASSQGARSTDTQYF
j_gene: TRBJ2-3
d_gene: TRBD1
abundance: many
v_gene: TRBV14

CDR3nt: TGCGCCAGCAGCTTGGAGGGGAACACTGAAGCTTTCTTT
CDR3aa: CASSLEGNTEAFF
j_gene: TRBJ1-1
d_gene: NA
abundance: many
v_gene: TRBV5-1

CDR3nt: TGTGCCAGCATTGCGTCGACAGCGGGGGAGACCCAGTACTTC
CDR3aa: CASIASTAGETQYF
j_gene: TRBJ2-5
d_gene: TRBD2
abundance: many
v_gene: TRBV6-5

CDR3nt: TGTGCCAGCAGTTTCGGGACAGGGGGGAGTGGCTACACCTTC
CDR3aa: CASSFGTGGSGYTF
j_gene: TRBJ1-2
d_gene: TRBD1
abundance: many
v_gene: TRBV12-3/TRBV12-4

CDR3nt: TGTGCCACCCGGGACAGGGATGTGGCTTTCTTT
CDR3aa: CATRDRDVAFF
j_gene: TRBJ1-1
d_gene: TRBD1
abundance: many
v_gene: TRBV7-8

CDR3nt: TGTGCTAGTGGCCTGGGACTAGCGGATTACAATGAGCAGTTCTTC
CDR3aa: CASGLGLADYNEQFF
j_gene: TRBJ2-1
d_gene: TRBD2
abundance: many
v_gene: TRBV12-5

CDR3nt: TGTGCCATCGGAACAGGGAGCACAGATACGCAGTATTTT
CDR3aa: CAIGTGSTDTQYF
j_gene: TRBJ2-3
d_gene: NA
abundance: many
v_gene: TRBV10-3

CDR3nt: TGCAGTGCCCCTGGACAGGGGGAAGGCTATGGCTACACCTTC
CDR3aa: CSAPGQGEGYGYTF
j_gene: TRBJ1-2
d_gene: TRBD1
abundance: many
v_gene: TRBV20-1

CDR3nt: TGCAGCGTTGAAGATCAGTTCAAAGAGACCCAGTACTTC
CDR3aa: CSVEDQFKETQYF
j_gene: TRBJ2-5
d_gene: NA
abundance: many
v_gene: TRBV29-1